This T cell receptor (beta chain) was identified during a study of blood T cells in healthy people across ages. In regard to this clonotype: The antigen is unknown.

A second PCR of about 6 to 12 cycles used a sample-barcoded 5' primer and a J-beta primer mix. TCRdb redid the calling of the 5' RACE reads with MiXCR, one entry per CDR3 protein. The sample holds approximately 1.5 million distinct CDR3 sequences, about 32% seen once. Study outcomes and limitations: The fall in TCR beta diversity per million T cells was roughly linear with age.

The CDR3 is 14 amino acids. The germline gives CDR1 SGHTA, CDR2 FQGNSA. The V and J ends lost 3 bases and 1 base respectively, with 9 bases between them. Input material: blood. This receptor was obtained from a woman in her thirties in good health. This sequence joins TRBV7-2 and TRBJ1-1, with a possible D match to TRBD1 (5 bases). The CDR3 here is CASSFLTGNTEAFF. CDR3 sequence (DNA): TGTGCCAGCAGCTTTCTAACAGGGAACACTGAAGCTTTCTTT.